A selection of T cell receptor beta chains follows, all from one sample in a study of T cell repertoires in cytomegalovirus infection. Each CDR3 protein is one row after TCRdb ran MiXCR on the reads. The sample has roughly 990,000 distinct CDR3 sequences; about a third are singletons. Their cognate antigens are unknown. The sample was cultured CD8+ T cells from PBMCs, taken from culture after CMV antigen stimulation. These receptors were obtained from a human donor in good health (CMV status not recorded). Some clones in this sample may be carry-over from other donors' samples. Each CDR3 is given with its conserved first and last residue. The D gene is left open where the match is weak. Not all rows give a size; the values are once, few, many and, for expanded clones, a class.

len	v_gene	j_gene	d_gene	abundance	CDR3nt	CDR3aa
15	TRBV7-6	TRBJ2-5	TRBD2	many	TGTGCCAGCAGCTCCCGACTAGCGGGGACGGAGACCCAGTACTTC	CASSSRLAGTETQYF
15	TRBV27	TRBJ2-5	NA	NA	TGTGCCAGCAGTTTATCGATGGGCATCCAAGAGACCCAGTACTTC	CASSLSMGIQETQYF
16	TRBV4-3	TRBJ2-2	NA	NA	TGCGCCAGCAGCCCGTGGACGGAAACGAACACCGGGGAGCTGTTTTTT	CASSPWTETNTGELFF
15	TRBV15	TRBJ2-2	NA	few	TGTGCCACCAGCAGAGTAGAGGGGGGGACCGGGGAGCTGTTTTTT	CATSRVEGGTGELFF
15	TRBV4-2	TRBJ2-1	NA	NA	TGTGCCAGCAGCCAAGAAAGGGACTTTTTCTATGACCAGTTCTTC	CASSQERDFFYDQFF
17	TRBV28	TRBJ2-3	TRBD2	NA	TGTGCCAGCAGTATAGGAGCGGGGGGGTTCGGCACAGATACGCAGTATTTT	CASSIGAGGFGTDTQYF
17	TRBV7-8	TRBJ2-3	NA	many	TGTGCCAGCAGCTTAGCGCTAACGGGGGAAGTCGCAGATACGCAGTATTTT	CASSLALTGEVADTQYF
15	TRBV7-8	TRBJ1-6	TRBD1	many	TGTGCCAGCAGCTTTAAGGGACAGAATAATTCACCCCTCCACTTT	CASSFKGQNNSPLHF
15	TRBV12-5	TRBJ1-5	NA	NA	TGTGCTAGTGGTTTGATAAGGGACGTCAATCAGCCCCAGCATTTT	CASGLIRDVNQPQHF
14	TRBV28	TRBJ1-5	TRBD1	many	TGTGCCAGCAGGGGGACAGGGGGGGTTCAGCCCCAGCATTTT	CASRGTGGVQPQHF
15	TRBV6-6	TRBJ1-5	NA	NA	TGTGCCAGCAGTTACGGGTACCCTAGCAATCAGCCCCAGCATTTT	CASSYGYPSNQPQHF
15	TRBV7-9	TRBJ1-5	TRBD1	NA	TGTGCCAGCAGTCCCGAGGGGGCCCCCAATCAGCCCCAGCATTTT	CASSPEGAPNQPQHF
14	TRBV28	TRBJ2-3	NA	many	TGTGCCAGCAGTTTGGGGGGTGACACAGATACGCAGTATTTT	CASSLGGDTDTQYF
18	TRBV7-4	TRBJ1-5	TRBD1	NA	TGTGCCAGCAGCCCCGGGACAGGGGGCAGATTGGGCAATCAGCCCCAGCATTTT	CASSPGTGGRLGNQPQHF
15	TRBV6-1	TRBJ2-2	NA	few	TGTGCCAGCAGTTCAAGGGAGAGGGGCACCGGGGAGCTGTTTTTT	CASSSRERGTGELFF
13	TRBV29-1	TRBJ2-4	NA	NA	TGCAGCGTTGATTTGTACGGGAAAAACATTCAGTACTTC	CSVDLYGKNIQYF
15	TRBV6-5	TRBJ2-3	NA	NA	TGTGCCAGCAGTCTCAATAGTCGTCTCACAGATACGCAGTATTTT	CASSLNSRLTDTQYF
13	TRBV6-4	TRBJ1-1	NA	NA	TGTGCCAGCCGAGAGGGCCGGAACACTGAAGCTTTCTTT	CASREGRNTEAFF
15	TRBV18	TRBJ2-1	TRBD2	NA	TGTGCCAGCTCACCACGACTTATTAGCGGGGATGAGCAGTTCTTC	CASSPRLISGDEQFF